A selection of T cell receptor beta chains follows, all from one sample in a study of monozygotic twins with inflammatory bowel disease. TCRdb reprocessed the 5' RACE reads and keeps a single row for each CDR3 protein, giving no DNA. The sample totals tens of thousands of distinct CDR3 sequences; its top ten clones hold approximately 5.8%. Sequenced sample: blood. These receptors came from a human donor with ulcerative colitis or Crohn's disease, or a healthy co-twin of an affected twin (not recorded which). The CDR3 runs from the conserved cysteine through the conserved F or W. Each record gives: V gene, J gene, CDR3 length, clone size, CDR3 protein. Only part of the rows carry a size: once, few, many, or a class if the clone is expanded.

v_gene: TRBV5-1
j_gene: TRBJ2-3
len: 16
abundance: NA
CDR3aa: CASSVGTSGFTDTQYF

v_gene: TRBV20-1
j_gene: TRBJ2-2
len: 14
abundance: NA
CDR3aa: CSAGRGSNTGELFF

v_gene: TRBV28
j_gene: TRBJ1-2
len: 16
abundance: NA
CDR3aa: CASHDFYRGLNYGYTF

v_gene: TRBV12-3/TRBV12-4
j_gene: TRBJ2-3
len: 15
abundance: medium-sized
CDR3aa: CASSLVDMRTDTQYF

v_gene: TRBV18
j_gene: TRBJ1-2
len: 16
abundance: NA
CDR3aa: CASSPFDQTGPSGYTF

v_gene: TRBV20-1
j_gene: TRBJ2-1
len: 15
abundance: NA
CDR3aa: CSARATSGTYNEQFF

v_gene: TRBV5-6
j_gene: TRBJ1-1
len: 14
abundance: NA
CDR3aa: CASTEQGLNTEAFF

v_gene: TRBV19
j_gene: TRBJ1-4
len: 14
abundance: NA
CDR3aa: CASSIRDGNEKLFF

v_gene: TRBV7-9
j_gene: TRBJ2-7
len: 15
abundance: NA
CDR3aa: CASSPTGSEGYEQYF

v_gene: TRBV5-1
j_gene: TRBJ2-7
len: 13
abundance: NA
CDR3aa: CASSLDRTGEQYF

v_gene: TRBV10-2
j_gene: TRBJ1-5
len: 15
abundance: NA
CDR3aa: CASRTGGTSNQLQHF

v_gene: TRBV7-9
j_gene: TRBJ1-6
len: 14
abundance: NA
CDR3aa: CASSPGTRGSPLHF

v_gene: TRBV9
j_gene: TRBJ2-1
len: 13
abundance: NA
CDR3aa: CASSVGLANEQFF

v_gene: TRBV21-1
j_gene: TRBJ1-1
len: 17
abundance: NA
CDR3aa: CASSKGTQGDMNTEAFF

v_gene: TRBV6-4
j_gene: TRBJ2-3
len: 14
abundance: NA
CDR3aa: CASSELAGADTQYF

v_gene: TRBV28
j_gene: TRBJ1-1
len: 14
abundance: NA
CDR3aa: CASSFRALNTEAFF

v_gene: TRBV6-2/TRBV6-3
j_gene: TRBJ2-1
len: 15
abundance: NA
CDR3aa: CASSLGTITYNEQFF

v_gene: TRBV5-1
j_gene: TRBJ1-5
len: 15
abundance: NA
CDR3aa: CASSLVGDSNQPQHF